Listed below are T cell receptor beta chains from one sample, sequenced in a study of blood T cell repertoires in COVID-19. Some clones are missing from TCRdb's copy, which holds only in-frame ones; the method was immunoSEQ multiplex PCR. The sample holds over 200,000 clones, about four fifths seen once. Source material: peripheral blood. The receptor set was obtained from a woman in her fifties or sixties with active or convalescent COVID-19. Both conserved end residues are trimmed from each CDR3.

cdr3_length j_call v_call cdr3_aa
13 TRBJ2-1 TRBV5-1 ASSLLGEAYNEQF
14 TRBJ2-1 TRBV27 ATHLAGSNRDNEQF
13 TRBJ2-3 TRBV19 ASLGGAYSTDTQY
14 TRBJ1-2 TRBV4-1 ASSHVGQGAMDGYT
12 TRBJ1-4 TRBV5-6 ASSLFQGNEKLF
17 TRBJ2-5 TRBV27 ASSLLGRRLAGSSVTQY
11 TRBJ1-2 TRBV30 AWREGAFLGYT
12 TRBJ2-1 TRBV5-1 ASSLGQDFNEQF
14 TRBJ2-3 TRBV9 ASSLFTSGSADTQY
12 TRBJ1-5 TRBV7-2 ASSLGPGHQPQH
12 TRBJ2-5 TRBV7-3 ASSLAGTPETQY
12 TRBJ2-2 TRBV7-2 ASSPTNLAGELF
13 TRBJ1-4 TRBV5-5 ASSPPGGSNEKLF
11 TRBJ2-2 TRBV3-1/TRBV3-2 ASSSGGNGELF
13 TRBJ1-5 TRBV4-1 ASSQELMSNQPQH
13 TRBJ2-3 TRBV11-2 ASTHRGGSTDTQY
13 TRBJ2-3 TRBV11-2 ATSMGAGGGDTQY
10 TRBJ1-1 TRBV29-1 SVLGARTEAF
17 TRBJ2-5 TRBV10-1 ASSPLTSGVPLYQETQY
11 TRBJ1-1 TRBV29-1 SVDRGMNTEAF
13 TRBJ1-2 TRBV28 ATEYPGQGARGYT
13 TRBJ1-1 TRBV10-1 ASSESRAGNTEAF
11 TRBJ1-1 TRBV28 AGRTGGRTEAF
13 TRBJ1-5 TRBV2 ASSEAAFQVRPQH
11 TRBJ1-2 TRBV7-6 ASSSAPGYGYT
13 TRBJ1-6 TRBV5-1 ASSAQTGSNSPLH
11 TRBJ2-7 TRBV6-5 ASSYARNGEQY
14 TRBJ1-3 TRBV19 ASTRDRGPSGNTIY
12 TRBJ2-2 TRBV28 ASSRQQTGGELF
11 TRBJ1-4 TRBV10-2 ASSELPNEKLF
13 TRBJ2-7 TRBV14 ASSLGSSGSREQY
11 TRBJ1-5 TRBV27 ASSLFSNQPQH
13 TRBJ2-3 TRBV28 ASRTGRFSTDTQY
10 TRBJ1-1 TRBV29-1 SVEAGSDEAF
14 TRBJ1-2 TRBV2 ASSEKSGQTNYGYT
12 TRBJ2-5 TRBV7-2 ASSFSGSGETQY
11 TRBJ2-3 TRBV18 ASSPSFGDTQY